These T cell receptor beta chains were read from a single sample in a study of T cell repertoires in cytomegalovirus infection. These receptors' antigens are unknown. One entry per CDR3 protein, called by TCRdb with MiXCR from the reads. This sample carries about a million distinct CDR3 sequences, roughly 30% of them seen once, and the ten largest clones take over 12%. The sequences come from cultured CD8+ T cells from PBMCs, collected from culture after CMV antigen stimulation. These receptors came from a human donor in good health (CMV status not recorded). Some clones in this sample may be carry-over from other donors' samples. Each CDR3 is given with its conserved first and last residue. A D gene is named only where the DNA matches it firmly. Size tells how often a clone was seen (once, few, many) or the class of an expanded clone, and some rows leave it out.

cdr3_length j_call clone_size d_call v_call cdr3_aa cdr3_nt
15 TRBJ2-7 many TRBD1 TRBV7-7 CASSPAGTGTYEQYF TGTGCTAGCAGCCCGGCTGGGACAGGGACCTACGAGCAGTACTTC
20 TRBJ2-2 few . TRBV2 CASSETRLEHELRNTGELFF TGTGCCAGCAGTGAAACTCGACTAGAACACGAACTGAGGAACACCGGGGAGCTGTTTTTT
15 TRBJ2-5 . TRBD2 TRBV6-5 CASSTTASGQETQYF TGTGCCAGCAGCACCACGGCTAGCGGGCAAGAGACCCAGTACTTC
15 TRBJ2-5 . . TRBV12-3/TRBV12-4 CASTFSARLKETQYF TGTGCCAGCACCTTTTCAGCACGGCTAAAAGAGACCCAGTACTTC
13 TRBJ2-4 . . TRBV7-8 CASTLGGKNIQYF TGTGCCAGCACCCTAGGTGGCAAAAACATTCAGTACTTC
16 TRBJ1-3 few . TRBV7-9 CASSHPGRGSGNTIYF TGTGCCAGCAGCCATCCGGGTAGGGGATCTGGAAACACCATATATTTT
15 TRBJ2-1 . . TRBV2 CASSSRPGSGNEQFF TGTGCCAGCAGTAGCCGACCCGGATCCGGTAATGAGCAGTTCTTC
14 TRBJ1-2 . . TRBV12-3/TRBV12-4 CASRPEGRDYGYTF TGTGCCAGCAGGCCCGAGGGAAGGGACTATGGCTACACCTTC
14 TRBJ1-2 . TRBD1 TRBV4-1 CASSQDPGTGVHTF TGCGCCAGCAGCCAAGATCCTGGGACAGGGGTACACACCTTC
15 TRBJ2-3 . . TRBV7-2 CASSLANAVKDTQYF TGTGCCAGCAGCTTAGCGAATGCGGTTAAAGATACACAGTATTTT
15 TRBJ2-2 . . TRBV7-6 CASSLVLGGTGELFF TGTGCCAGCAGCTTGGTGCTCGGGGGCACCGGGGAGCTGTTTTTT
20 TRBJ2-1 . TRBD2 TRBV11-3 CASSSYHSGTSGGSPNEQFF TGTGCCAGCAGCTCCTACCATTCCGGGACTAGCGGGGGGAGTCCCAATGAGCAGTTCTTC
16 TRBJ2-2 . TRBD1 TRBV6-6 CASSHIGTGETGELFF TGTGCCAGCAGTCACATCGGGACAGGGGAAACCGGGGAGCTGTTTTTT
17 TRBJ2-3 few TRBD2 TRBV28 CASSSPSTSGVTDTQYF TGTGCCAGCAGTTCCCCGTCGACTAGCGGGGTCACAGATACGCAGTATTTT
15 TRBJ1-3 . . TRBV7-2 CASGIEKTSGNTIYF TGTGCCAGCGGAATAGAAAAAACCTCTGGAAACACCATATATTTT
17 TRBJ1-1 few TRBD1 TRBV7-9 CASSLGTGGRLNTEAFF TGTGCCAGCAGCTTAGGGACAGGGGGTAGATTGAACACTGAAGCTTTCTTT
14 TRBJ2-7 . . TRBV12-3/TRBV12-4 CASSFGRGPYEQYF TGTGCCAGCAGTTTTGGCAGGGGACCCTACGAGCAGTACTTC
17 TRBJ1-3 . TRBD1 TRBV19 CASSPHRGQGSGNTIYF TGTGCCAGTAGTCCTCACAGGGGGCAAGGGAGTGGAAACACCATATATTTT
15 TRBJ2-5 few . TRBV7-9 CASSLWTPLEETQYF TGTGCCAGCAGCCTTTGGACACCTCTTGAAGAGACCCAGTACTTC
16 TRBJ2-7 . . TRBV7-6 CASSLEGGRGYYEQYF TGTGCCAGCAGCTTAGAGGGGGGGAGAGGGTACTACGAGCAGTACTTC
20 TRBJ2-3 many . TRBV4-3 CASSQEIARRRGIGTDTQYF TGCGCCAGCAGCCAAGAGATCGCACGTCGACGGGGGATAGGCACAGATACGCAGTATTTT
14 TRBJ1-2 . TRBD1 TRBV7-9 CASSSPDRPWGYTF TGTGCCAGCAGCTCCCCGGACAGGCCCTGGGGCTACACCTTC
12 TRBJ1-5 . . TRBV6-1 CASNGPNQPQHF TGTGCCAGCAACGGCCCCAATCAGCCCCAGCATTTT
13 TRBJ1-1 many . TRBV6-1 CASSTMGNTEAFF TGTGCCAGCAGCACGATGGGGAACACTGAAGCTTTCTTT
15 TRBJ2-1 few . TRBV5-1 CASSSYPGPYNEQFF TGCGCCAGCAGCTCTTATCCGGGACCCTACAATGAGCAGTTCTTC
17 TRBJ2-1 few . TRBV2 CASSEGGGGLSYNEQFF TGTGCCAGCAGTGAGGGGGGCGGGGGACTCTCCTACAATGAGCAGTTCTTC
15 TRBJ2-2 few . TRBV2 CASSEDGGWTGELFF TGTGCCAGCAGTGAGGATGGGGGGTGGACCGGGGAGCTGTTTTTT
16 TRBJ2-3 . TRBD2 TRBV10-3 CASNPLGGGSTDTQYF TGTGCCAGCAACCCTTTGGGGGGGGGGAGCACAGATACGCAGTATTTT
14 TRBJ1-4 . . TRBV4-2 CASSPKVINEKLFF TGTGCCAGCAGCCCAAAAGTTATTAATGAAAAACTGTTTTTT
14 TRBJ2-7 . . TRBV19 CASSIARDSYEQYF TGTGCCAGTAGTATAGCCCGGGACTCCTACGAGCAGTACTTC
17 TRBJ1-6 . . TRBV6-5 CASSYAPPDGDNSPLHF TGTGCCAGCAGTTACGCCCCCCCGGACGGGGATAATTCACCCCTCCACTTT
16 TRBJ2-4 few . TRBV6-5 CASSGLRGTAKNIQYF TGTGCCAGCAGCGGTCTCAGGGGTACAGCCAAAAACATTCAGTACTTC
15 TRBJ2-5 few TRBD1 TRBV12-3/TRBV12-4 CASNTLGQGGQTQYF TGTGCCAGCAACACCTTAGGACAGGGGGGTCAGACCCAGTACTTC
17 TRBJ2-6 few . TRBV12-3/TRBV12-4 CASSSRDFLSGANVLTF TGTGCCAGCAGTTCCCGGGATTTCTTGTCTGGGGCCAACGTCCTGACTTTC
19 TRBJ2-1 few TRBD1 TRBV27 CASRPKPRDRASSYNEQFF TGTGCCAGTAGACCTAAACCCCGGGACAGGGCATCCTCCTACAATGAGCAGTTCTTC
16 TRBJ2-7 . TRBD1 TRBV27 CASSYQQGEGAYEQYF TGTGCCAGCAGTTACCAACAGGGGGAAGGGGCCTACGAGCAGTACTTC
16 TRBJ1-1 . . TRBV6-2/TRBV6-3 CASSYSSRQRNTEAFF TGTGCCAGCAGTTACTCATCGAGACAGAGGAACACTGAAGCTTTCTTT
16 TRBJ1-5 . . TRBV24-1 CATSEPDGNSNQPQHF TGTGCCACCAGTGAACCGGACGGTAATAGCAATCAGCCCCAGCATTTT
17 TRBJ2-1 few TRBD2 TRBV7-3 CASSPKGSGAFENEQFF TGTGCCAGCAGCCCGAAGGGAAGCGGGGCGTTTGAGAATGAGCAGTTCTTC
15 TRBJ2-2 . . TRBV29-1 CSVEEDGGNTGELFF TGCAGCGTTGAAGAGGACGGGGGTAACACCGGGGAGCTGTTTTTT
14 TRBJ1-2 . . TRBV4-2 CASSPMEGYYGYTF TGTGCCAGCAGCCCAATGGAGGGCTACTATGGCTACACCTTC